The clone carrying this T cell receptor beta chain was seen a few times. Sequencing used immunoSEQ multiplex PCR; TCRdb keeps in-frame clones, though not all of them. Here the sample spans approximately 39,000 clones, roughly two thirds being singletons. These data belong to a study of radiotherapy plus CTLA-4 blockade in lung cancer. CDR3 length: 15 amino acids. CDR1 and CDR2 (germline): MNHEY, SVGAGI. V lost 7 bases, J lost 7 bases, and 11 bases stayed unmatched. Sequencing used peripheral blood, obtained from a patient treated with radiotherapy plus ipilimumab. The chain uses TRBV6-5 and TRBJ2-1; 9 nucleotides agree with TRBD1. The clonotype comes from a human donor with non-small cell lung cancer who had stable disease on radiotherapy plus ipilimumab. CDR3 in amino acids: CASTQTGTGRNEQFF. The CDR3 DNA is TGTGCCAGCACCCAAACCGGGACAGGGCGGAATGAGCAGTTCTTC.